These T cell receptor beta chains were read from a single sample in a study of OX40 agonist ivuxolimab in advanced cancers. Assay used: immunoSEQ multiplex PCR; TCRdb lists only in-frame clones, some missing. The sample lists approximately 70,000 clones; about 90% were seen once. Sequences were derived from CD4+ or CD8+ T cells sorted from blood, sampled in a trial of the OX40 agonist ivuxolimab. The receptors stem from an adult with an advanced solid tumor such as melanoma, head and neck, liver or kidney cancer. Each CDR3 is given with its conserved first and last residue. Fields, in order: J gene, clone size, V gene, D gene, CDR3 protein, CDR3 DNA. A D gene is named only where the DNA matches it firmly. Rows give clone size only sometimes, using once, few, many, or a class for an expanded clone.

J gene: TRBJ2-5
clone size: NA
V gene: TRBV6-5
D gene: NA
CDR3 protein: CASSYVRGQETQYF
CDR3 DNA: TGTGCCAGCAGTTACGTAAGGGGTCAAGAGACCCAGTACTTC

J gene: TRBJ1-3
clone size: NA
V gene: TRBV28
D gene: NA
CDR3 protein: CASRHSGNTIYF
CDR3 DNA: TGTGCCAGCAGACACTCTGGAAACACCATATATTTT

J gene: TRBJ1-4
clone size: NA
V gene: TRBV5-5
D gene: TRBD1
CDR3 protein: CASSLLGQGATNEKLFF
CDR3 DNA: TGTGCCAGCAGCTTGTTGGGACAGGGCGCAACTAATGAAAAACTGTTTTTT

J gene: TRBJ1-1
clone size: NA
V gene: TRBV19
D gene: NA
CDR3 protein: CASSPTEITEAFF
CDR3 DNA: TGTGCCAGTAGTCCGACAGAGATCACTGAAGCTTTCTTT

J gene: TRBJ2-2
clone size: few
V gene: TRBV20-1
D gene: NA
CDR3 protein: CSARERDEVFF
CDR3 DNA: TGCAGTGCTAGAGAACGGGATGAAGTGTTTTTT

J gene: TRBJ2-1
clone size: NA
V gene: TRBV6-5
D gene: TRBD2
CDR3 protein: CASSPTSGRAREQFF
CDR3 DNA: TGTGCCAGCAGTCCGACTAGCGGGAGGGCAAGAGAGCAGTTCTTC

J gene: TRBJ1-5
clone size: NA
V gene: TRBV7-9
D gene: NA
CDR3 protein: CASSLKGGQPQHF
CDR3 DNA: TGTGCCAGCAGCTTAAAAGGAGGTCAGCCCCAGCATTTT

J gene: TRBJ1-1
clone size: once
V gene: TRBV9
D gene: NA
CDR3 protein: CASSPEGGWNEAFF
CDR3 DNA: TGTGCCAGCAGCCCCGAGGGAGGGTGGAATGAAGCTTTCTTT

J gene: TRBJ1-6
clone size: NA
V gene: TRBV4-3
D gene: NA
CDR3 protein: CASSQEGVASPLHF
CDR3 DNA: TGCGCCAGCAGCCAAGAGGGGGTGGCATCACCCCTCCACTTT

J gene: TRBJ1-3
clone size: NA
V gene: TRBV4-3
D gene: NA
CDR3 protein: CASSQDSSGYSGDTIYF
CDR3 DNA: TGCGCCAGCAGCCAAGATAGCAGTGGGTACTCTGGAGACACCATATATTTT

J gene: TRBJ1-6
clone size: NA
V gene: TRBV19
D gene: NA
CDR3 protein: CASSIVGFVNSPLHF
CDR3 DNA: TGTGCCAGTAGTATTGTAGGGTTTGTTAATTCACCCCTCCACTTT

J gene: TRBJ2-7
clone size: NA
V gene: TRBV6-6
D gene: TRBD2
CDR3 protein: CASRPLSGRGYEQYF
CDR3 DNA: TGTGCCAGCAGACCCCTAAGCGGGAGAGGCTACGAGCAGTACTTC

J gene: TRBJ2-3
clone size: NA
V gene: TRBV4-3
D gene: NA
CDR3 protein: CASSQDPADDTQYF
CDR3 DNA: TGCGCCAGCAGCCAAGATCCGGCAGACGATACGCAGTATTTT

J gene: TRBJ2-7
clone size: NA
V gene: TRBV11-2
D gene: NA
CDR3 protein: CASSPPTGTYEQYF
CDR3 DNA: TGTGCCAGCAGCCCACCGACGGGGACCTACGAGCAGTACTTC

J gene: TRBJ1-1
clone size: few
V gene: TRBV7-9
D gene: NA
CDR3 protein: CASSLTTEAFF
CDR3 DNA: TGTGCCAGCAGCCTGACCACTGAAGCTTTCTTT

J gene: TRBJ1-6
clone size: few
V gene: TRBV27
D gene: TRBD1
CDR3 protein: CASSLVQGGPLHF
CDR3 DNA: TGTGCCAGCAGTTTAGTACAGGGGGGACCCCTCCACTTT

J gene: TRBJ2-7
clone size: NA
V gene: TRBV28
D gene: TRBD1
CDR3 protein: CASKTGGAPSSYEQYF
CDR3 DNA: TGTGCCAGTAAAACAGGGGGCGCCCCGAGCTCCTACGAGCAGTACTTC

J gene: TRBJ1-6
clone size: NA
V gene: TRBV6-1
D gene: NA
CDR3 protein: CASSEDSSYNSPLHF
CDR3 DNA: TGTGCCAGCAGTGAAGACAGCTCCTATAATTCACCCCTCCACTTT

J gene: TRBJ2-3
clone size: NA
V gene: TRBV10-3
D gene: TRBD2
CDR3 protein: CAISESIPGGPVDTQYF
CDR3 DNA: TGTGCCATCAGTGAGTCGATTCCGGGGGGGCCCGTAGATACGCAGTATTTT

J gene: TRBJ2-7
clone size: NA
V gene: TRBV6-5
D gene: NA
CDR3 protein: CASSLGRSYEQYF
CDR3 DNA: TGTGCCAGCAGTCTCGGGAGAAGCTACGAGCAGTACTTC

J gene: TRBJ2-1
clone size: NA
V gene: TRBV18
D gene: NA
CDR3 protein: CASSRSNEQFF
CDR3 DNA: TGTGCCAGCTCAAGGAGCAATGAGCAGTTCTTC

J gene: TRBJ1-1
clone size: few
V gene: TRBV27
D gene: NA
CDR3 protein: CASSPLPPGATEAFF
CDR3 DNA: TGTGCCAGCAGTCCCCTCCCCCCCGGGGCCACTGAAGCTTTCTTT

J gene: TRBJ2-1
clone size: NA
V gene: TRBV4-1
D gene: NA
CDR3 protein: CASSQVEGIKVDNEQFF
CDR3 DNA: TGCGCCAGCAGCCAAGTTGAGGGTATAAAAGTAGACAATGAGCAGTTCTTC

J gene: TRBJ2-2
clone size: NA
V gene: TRBV25-1
D gene: NA
CDR3 protein: CASSEYILAGGELFF
CDR3 DNA: TGTGCCAGCAGTGAATATATCCTAGCTGGCGGGGAGCTGTTTTTT

J gene: TRBJ2-7
clone size: NA
V gene: TRBV5-8
D gene: NA
CDR3 protein: CASSFLETAKRAQYF
CDR3 DNA: TGTGCCAGCAGCTTTCTTGAGACAGCGAAACGGGCGCAGTACTTC

J gene: TRBJ1-1
clone size: once
V gene: TRBV5-6
D gene: TRBD1
CDR3 protein: CASSLGQGATEAFF
CDR3 DNA: TGTGCCAGCAGCTTGGGACAGGGTGCCACTGAAGCTTTCTTT

J gene: TRBJ1-3
clone size: NA
V gene: TRBV7-2
D gene: TRBD1
CDR3 protein: CASSLGQASGNTIYF
CDR3 DNA: TGTGCCAGCAGCTTGGGACAGGCATCTGGAAACACCATATATTTT

J gene: TRBJ1-1
clone size: NA
V gene: TRBV7-9
D gene: TRBD1
CDR3 protein: CASSSIDRGGTEAFF
CDR3 DNA: TGTGCCAGCAGCTCCATTGACAGGGGTGGGACTGAAGCTTTCTTT

J gene: TRBJ2-7
clone size: NA
V gene: TRBV27
D gene: NA
CDR3 protein: CASSLFFGVGGSHYEQYF
CDR3 DNA: TGTGCCAGCAGTTTATTTTTCGGGGTAGGAGGGTCCCACTACGAGCAGTACTTC

J gene: TRBJ2-5
clone size: NA
V gene: TRBV4-1
D gene: NA
CDR3 protein: CASSQDFDGWNQYF
CDR3 DNA: TGCGCCAGCAGCCAAGACTTCGATGGTTGGAACCAGTACTTC

J gene: TRBJ2-1
clone size: NA
V gene: TRBV9
D gene: TRBD2
CDR3 protein: CASSQSGTSAYNEQFF
CDR3 DNA: TGTGCCAGCAGCCAGAGCGGGACTAGCGCCTACAATGAGCAGTTCTTC

J gene: TRBJ1-2
clone size: NA
V gene: TRBV5-6
D gene: NA
CDR3 protein: CASSLLDPYRYTF
CDR3 DNA: TGTGCCAGCAGCTTGTTGGATCCCTATCGCTACACCTTC

J gene: TRBJ1-4
clone size: NA
V gene: TRBV11-1
D gene: TRBD1
CDR3 protein: CASSVGTGSDEKLFF
CDR3 DNA: TGTGCCAGCAGCGTCGGGACAGGGAGTGATGAAAAACTGTTTTTT

J gene: TRBJ2-2
clone size: NA
V gene: TRBV28
D gene: NA
CDR3 protein: CASSLSQGRLITGELFF
CDR3 DNA: TGTGCCAGCAGTTTATCGCAGGGCAGGCTGATCACCGGGGAGCTGTTTTTT

J gene: TRBJ1-1
clone size: NA
V gene: TRBV27
D gene: NA
CDR3 protein: CASSPDPRATEAFF
CDR3 DNA: TGTGCCAGCAGTCCCGACCCACGGGCCACTGAAGCTTTCTTT

J gene: TRBJ2-7
clone size: NA
V gene: TRBV25-1
D gene: NA
CDR3 protein: CASSAQQDSGKNEQYF
CDR3 DNA: TGTGCCAGCAGTGCCCAACAGGACAGCGGCAAAAACGAGCAGTACTTC

J gene: TRBJ1-5
clone size: few
V gene: TRBV19
D gene: NA
CDR3 protein: CASTLGGGSNQPQHF
CDR3 DNA: TGTGCCAGTACTCTAGGGGGTGGTAGCAATCAGCCCCAGCATTTT

J gene: TRBJ1-6
clone size: NA
V gene: TRBV10-3
D gene: NA
CDR3 protein: CAISEELGNLALHF
CDR3 DNA: TGTGCCATCAGTGAGGAATTAGGGAATTTGGCCCTCCACTTT

J gene: TRBJ2-1
clone size: NA
V gene: TRBV7-9
D gene: TRBD2
CDR3 protein: CASSPRGVSHNEQFF
CDR3 DNA: TGTGCCAGCAGCCCCCGGGGGGTCTCCCACAATGAGCAGTTCTTC

J gene: TRBJ1-4
clone size: NA
V gene: TRBV30
D gene: NA
CDR3 protein: CAWQTREKLFF
CDR3 DNA: TGTGCCTGGCAGACAAGGGAAAAACTGTTTTTT

J gene: TRBJ2-7
clone size: NA
V gene: TRBV19
D gene: NA
CDR3 protein: CASSVGGSYEQYF
CDR3 DNA: TGTGCCAGTAGTGTGGGGGGTTCCTACGAGCAGTACTTC